This TCR beta chain was obtained from a study of beta chain features in type 1 diabetes. Study-level results: There was a moderate but significant shortening of TCRB CDR3s in all four CD4+ subsets of Type 1 diabetes patients.

J gave up 2 bases and V 4 bases, and 11 bases lay outside the gene matches. This CDR3 spans 16 amino acids. Germline CDR1 reads GTSNPN; CDR2 reads SVGIG (reference sequence). What was sequenced were expressed TCRB transcripts, since all of the isolated RNA had been reverse transcribed. TCRdb's table, derived via immunoSEQ multiplex PCR, lists solely in-frame clones and lacks some. The table shows some 290,000 clones, with roughly an eighth occurring only once. Averaging roughly 100 mL, one heparinised blood draw was given by each donor. Comment on this clone: The antigen is not known.

The chain is built from TRBV30 and TRBJ2-1, with 7 bases that match TRBD2. The sequence came from a man aged 25-45 years with type 1 diabetes. The source material was naive CD4+ T cells from blood. The CDR3 here is CAWTSLGGSAYNEQFF. As DNA, the CDR3 is TGTGCCTGGACCTCTTTGGGGGGGAGCGCCTACAATGAGCAGTTCTTC.